This section outlines one TCR beta chain sequence together with its context. Its target is unknown. The sample originates from a study of shared clonotypes between healthy human individuals. Notes on the study in general: Measured sharing among donors was expected to vary with sequencing depth. Among a few donors, about 5% of naive CD4 clonotypes were found in common. The study found lower generation probabilities in non-shared clonotypes than in those shared by all four donors.

The germline V and J ends were trimmed by 4 bases and 2 bases, with 9 bases remaining between them. The CDR3 covers 15 residues. CDR1 SEHNR and CDR2 FQNEAQ come from the germline V gene (reference sequence). Sequencing used immunoSEQ multiplex PCR; TCRdb keeps in-frame clones, though not all of them. The data hold millions of clones, with 90% to 95% observed a single time. This receptor was taken from a man aged 18-30 years in good health. Some clones in this sample may be carry-over from other donors' samples. The specimen sequenced was naive CD4+ T cells from PBMCs. Subset described: CD45RA+ positively selected. The rearrangement links TRBV7-9 to TRBJ2-6; D is perhaps TRBD1 or TRBD2 (5 bases each). CDR3 protein: CASSSLGAGANVLTF. The DNA of the CDR3 is TGTGCCAGCAGCTCGCTGGGGGCTGGGGCCAACGTCCTGACTTTC. The variable domain in full, with the rest retrieved from reference TRBV7-9 and TRBJ2-6, is DTGVSQNPRHKITKRGQNVTFRCDPISEHNRLYWYRQTLGQGPEFLTYFQNEAQLEKSRLLSDRFSAERPKGSFSTLEIQRTEQGDSAMYLCASSSLGAGANVLTFGAGSRLTVL.